The clone carrying this TCR beta chain was counted many times. These data originate in a study of T-cell reconstitution after alpha-beta-depleted transplantation in children. V gave up 5 bases and J gave up 5 bases, with 11 bases separating them. Per the germline V gene, CDR1 is SGHTA and CDR2 is FQGTGA. The CDR3 has 13 amino acids. Unique molecular identifiers were incorporated during preparation of the TCRbeta library. TCRdb re-called the PCR reads through MiXCR, storing one row per CDR3 protein. The table shows approximately 510,000 distinct CDR3 sequences, with about a sixth occurring only once. This chain uses TRBV7-3 with TRBJ2-3; D uncertain. The clonotype originates from a human donor who donated a stem cell graft to a child with acute lymphoblastic leukemia. The sample was PBMCs from the stem cell graft donor, taken from the stem cell graft. CDR3: CASSRTTGDTQYF. In DNA, the CDR3 is TGTGCCAGCAGCCGAACGACTGGAGATACGCAGTATTTT.